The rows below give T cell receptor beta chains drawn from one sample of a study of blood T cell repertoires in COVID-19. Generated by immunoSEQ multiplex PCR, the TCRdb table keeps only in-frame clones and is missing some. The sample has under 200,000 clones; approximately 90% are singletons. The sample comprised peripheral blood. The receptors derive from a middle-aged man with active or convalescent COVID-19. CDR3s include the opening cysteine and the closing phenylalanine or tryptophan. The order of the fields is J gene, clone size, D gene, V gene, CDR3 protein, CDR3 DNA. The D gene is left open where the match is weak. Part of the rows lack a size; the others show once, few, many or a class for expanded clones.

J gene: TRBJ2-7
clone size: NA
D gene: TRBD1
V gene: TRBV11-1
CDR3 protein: CASSPGQGTYEQYF
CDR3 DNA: TGTGCCAGCAGCCCCGGACAGGGAACCTACGAGCAGTACTTC

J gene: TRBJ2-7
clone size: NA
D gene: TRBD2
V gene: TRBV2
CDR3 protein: CASSSLAGGTSYEQYF
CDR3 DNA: TGTGCCAGCAGTTCACTAGCGGGCGGCACCTCCTACGAGCAGTACTTC

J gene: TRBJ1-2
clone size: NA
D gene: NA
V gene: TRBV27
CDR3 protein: CASSLSSVRGYTF
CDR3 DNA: TGTGCCAGCAGTTTATCCAGCGTGCGGGGCTACACCTTC

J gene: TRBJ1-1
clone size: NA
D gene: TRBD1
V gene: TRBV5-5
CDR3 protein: CASSRRTGKNTEAFF
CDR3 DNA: TGTGCCAGCAGCCGGAGGACAGGGAAGAACACTGAAGCTTTCTTT

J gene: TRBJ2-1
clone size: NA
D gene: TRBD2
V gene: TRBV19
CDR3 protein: CASSIDSGAYNEQFF
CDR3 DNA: TGTGCCAGTAGTATAGATAGCGGGGCCTACAATGAGCAGTTCTTC

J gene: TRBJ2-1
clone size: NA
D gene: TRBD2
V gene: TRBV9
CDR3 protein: CASSVGSGGVNEQFF
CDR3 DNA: TGTGCCAGCAGCGTAGGTAGCGGGGGGGTTAATGAGCAGTTCTTC

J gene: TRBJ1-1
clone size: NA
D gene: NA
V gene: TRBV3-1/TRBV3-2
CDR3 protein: CASSHEMNTEAFF
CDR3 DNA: TGTGCCAGCAGCCATGAGATGAACACTGAAGCTTTCTTT

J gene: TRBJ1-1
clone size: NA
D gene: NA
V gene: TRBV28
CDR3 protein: CASSLAGAASTEAFF
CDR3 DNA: TGTGCCAGCAGTTTGGCAGGAGCGGCAAGCACTGAAGCTTTCTTT

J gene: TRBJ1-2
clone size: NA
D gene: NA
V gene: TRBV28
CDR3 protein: CASRGGVNGYTF
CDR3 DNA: TGTGCCAGCAGAGGGGGGGTGAACGGCTACACCTTC

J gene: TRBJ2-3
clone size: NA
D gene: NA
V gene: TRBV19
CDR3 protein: CASSTPRGGTDTQYF
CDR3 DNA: TGTGCCAGTAGTACCCCTCGAGGCGGCACAGATACGCAGTATTTT

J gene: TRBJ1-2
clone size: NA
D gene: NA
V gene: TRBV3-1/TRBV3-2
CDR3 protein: CASSPTSTYGYTF
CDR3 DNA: TGTGCCAGCAGCCCTACTAGTACCTATGGCTACACCTTC

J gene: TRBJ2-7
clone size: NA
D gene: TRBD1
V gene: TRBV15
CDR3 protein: CATSSPPGQGSYEQYF
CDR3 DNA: TGTGCCACCAGCAGTCCGCCGGGACAGGGGTCCTACGAGCAGTACTTC

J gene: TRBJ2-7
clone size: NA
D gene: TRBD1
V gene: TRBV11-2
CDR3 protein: CASSLDPSTGTYEQYF
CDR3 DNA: TGTGCCAGCAGCTTAGACCCTTCGACAGGGACCTACGAGCAGTACTTC

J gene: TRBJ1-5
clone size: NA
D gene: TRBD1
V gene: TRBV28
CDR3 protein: CASSSVGQVYYNQPQHF
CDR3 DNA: TGTGCCAGCAGCTCGGTCGGACAGGTGTACTACAATCAGCCCCAGCATTTT

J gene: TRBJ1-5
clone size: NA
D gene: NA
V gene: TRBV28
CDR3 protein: CASSSPGQGNQPQHF
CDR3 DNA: TGTGCCAGCAGTTCGCCGGGACAAGGCAATCAGCCCCAGCATTTT

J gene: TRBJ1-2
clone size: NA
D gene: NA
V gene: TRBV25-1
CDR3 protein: CASSDRGYGYTF
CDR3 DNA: TGTGCCAGCAGTGATAGGGGCTATGGCTACACCTTC

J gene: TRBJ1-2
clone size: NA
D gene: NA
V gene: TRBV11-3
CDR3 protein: CASSRGNYGYTF
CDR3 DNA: TGTGCCAGCAGTAGGGGAAACTATGGCTACACCTTC

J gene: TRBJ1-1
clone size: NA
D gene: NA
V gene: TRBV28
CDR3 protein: CASSLYRGGNTEAFF
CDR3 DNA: TGTGCCAGCAGTTTATATAGGGGGGGGAACACTGAAGCTTTCTTT

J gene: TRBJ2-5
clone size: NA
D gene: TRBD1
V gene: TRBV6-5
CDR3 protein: CASTPSDRGQETQYF
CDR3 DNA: TGTGCCAGCACCCCCTCGGACAGGGGCCAAGAGACCCAGTACTTC

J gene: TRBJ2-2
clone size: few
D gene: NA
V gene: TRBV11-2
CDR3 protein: CASSPRGGKMAGELFF
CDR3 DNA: TGTGCCAGCAGCCCTAGGGGGGGGAAGATGGCCGGGGAGCTGTTTTTT

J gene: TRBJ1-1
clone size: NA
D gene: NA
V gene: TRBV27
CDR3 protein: CASSLHAGAGGTEAFF
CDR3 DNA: TGTGCCAGCAGTTTACATGCGGGGGCAGGAGGCACTGAAGCTTTCTTT

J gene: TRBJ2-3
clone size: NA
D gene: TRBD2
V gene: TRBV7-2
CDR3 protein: CASSPRRVAGGTDTQYF
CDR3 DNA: TGTGCCAGCAGCCCCCGGCGGGTAGCGGGGGGCACAGATACGCAGTATTTT

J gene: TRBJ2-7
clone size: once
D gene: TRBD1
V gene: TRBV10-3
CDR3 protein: CAITGTGGGEQYF
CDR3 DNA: TGTGCCATCACCGGGACAGGGGGCGGCGAGCAGTACTTC

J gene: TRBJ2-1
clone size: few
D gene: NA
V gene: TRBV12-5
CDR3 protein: CASGDSGADSYNEQFF
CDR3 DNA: TGTGCTAGTGGGGACTCGGGAGCCGACTCCTACAATGAGCAGTTCTTC

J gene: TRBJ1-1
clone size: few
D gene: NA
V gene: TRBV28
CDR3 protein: CASSFRGNTEAFF
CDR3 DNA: TGTGCCAGCAGTTTTCGGGGGAACACTGAAGCTTTCTTT

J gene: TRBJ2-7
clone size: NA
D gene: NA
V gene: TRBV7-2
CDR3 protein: CASSFRDNGEQYF
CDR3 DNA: TGTGCCAGCAGCTTCAGGGACAATGGAGAGCAGTACTTC

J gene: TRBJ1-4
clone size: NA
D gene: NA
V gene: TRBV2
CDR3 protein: CASRREGTLSIF
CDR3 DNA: TGTGCCAGCAGACGAGAGGGAACCCTATCGATTTTT

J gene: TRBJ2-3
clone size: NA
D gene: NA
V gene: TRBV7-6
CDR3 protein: CASSPTELSPDTQYF
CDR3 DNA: TGTGCCAGCAGTCCTACTGAGTTAAGTCCAGATACGCAGTATTTT

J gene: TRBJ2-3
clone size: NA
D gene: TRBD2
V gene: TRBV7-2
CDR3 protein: CASSLRLAGADTQYF
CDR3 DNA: TGTGCCAGCAGCTTAAGGCTAGCGGGGGCAGATACGCAGTATTTT